This T cell receptor beta chain was recorded in a study of control samples from healthy donors and cancer patients (TCRdb year 2020). Trimming takes 6 bases off V and 6 bases off J; junction bases not matched to a gene: 5. The CDR3 contains 13 residues, cysteine and phenylalanine counted. Only the CDR3 portion is preserved as DNA: 39 bases, with reading frame beginning at the first base. As encoded in the germline V gene (reference sequence), CDR1 is MNHEY while CDR2 is SMNVEV. To prepare the library, the immunoSEQ multiplex PCR assay was applied. Entries here come from immuneACCESS through TCRdb and include only in-frame sequences with V and J called. Some clones fail to appear in such tables; in the studies checked, an unresolved V gene covers under half of the shortfall, and the cause of the remainder is unknown. The sample's clone listing holds roughly 190,000 clones. Roughly 2% of the sample is in the top ten clones.

Regarding this clone: It lacks a known antigen.

Rearrangement joined TRBV27 to TRBJ1-2; 9 middle bases align to TRBD1. Sample: blood. The TCR sequence derives from a woman aged 25-40 years in good health. The DNA sequence is as follows: TGTGCCAGCAGCCACAGGGGGCCTGATGGCTACACCTTC. Translated, it reads CASSHRGPDGYTF.